Presented here are 21 T cell receptor beta chains from one specimen sequenced in a study of blood T cell repertoires in COVID-19. The method was immunoSEQ multiplex PCR; TCRdb's version includes in-frame clones alone and lacks a portion of them. This sample has some 58,000 clones; more than 80% occur once, and the top ten carry around a third. Sequenced input: peripheral blood. The receptor source for this set is a man aged 55 to 70 with COVID-19, enrolled during active disease.

The CDR3 DNA reads TGCACCAGCAGCCTCGTCCAGACCCAGTACTTC. Amino acids: CTSSLVQTQYF. The chain recombines TRBV1 with TRBJ2-5; the table's D call, TRBD2, has no DNA check behind it. TRBV1 is assigned pseudogene status. The CDR3 has 11 amino acids.

The chain couples TRBV29-1 to TRBJ1-2; TRBD1 matches at 9 bases. With 6 bases clipped from V and 2 bases from J, the junction kept 4 bases outside the gene matches. This CDR3 is built from 13 residues. Germline-derived CDR1 and CDR2 are SQVTM and ANQGSEA. CDR3 DNA sequence: TGCAGCGTAACAGGGGGCTCGAACTATGGCTACACCTTC. Residues: CSVTGGSNYGYTF.

This rearrangement joins TRBV5-5 to TRBJ1-2; the D gene is possibly TRBD1 (6 bases). There are 14 residues in the CDR3. Trimming took off 2 bases at V and 4 bases at J, with 12 bases between the two ends. Germline CDR1 reads SGHKS; CDR2 reads YYEKEE (reference sequence). The CDR3 sequence: CASSLAGGGYGYTF. The CDR3 coding sequence is TGTGCCAGCAGCTTAGCGGGGGGCGGCTATGGCTACACCTTC.

V is TRBV14 and J is TRBJ2-5; a weak D match, TRBD2 (5 bases). With 0 bases removed from V and 3 bases from J, the gap between germline ends came to 20 bases. Germline V gives CDR1 SGHDN, CDR2 FVKESK. This CDR3 spans 18 amino acids. The CDR3: CASSQDFLSAGSKETQYF. The DNA of the CDR3 is TGTGCCAGCAGCCAAGACTTTCTTAGCGCCGGATCTAAAGAGACCCAGTACTTC.

The chain recombines TRBV10-3 with TRBJ2-7, with 11 bases identical to TRBD2. With 8 bases clipped from V and 5 bases from J, the junction kept 5 bases outside the gene matches. The length of the CDR3 is 13 residues. Germline CDR1 ENHRY, CDR2 SYGVKD. The CDR3 reads CAILVAGGNEQYF. CDR3 DNA: TGTGCCATCCTAGTAGCGGGAGGGAACGAGCAGTACTTC.

The V call is TRBV10-3, the J call TRBJ1-2; no clear D. The CDR3 loop spans 15 amino acids. V lost 6 bases and J 8 bases, leaving 22 bases between the germline ends. Per the germline V gene, CDR1 is ENHRY and CDR2 is SYGVKD. CDR3 sequence (DNA): TGTGCCATCAGGCCCCGAACCGACCTTCTCGGGGGCTACACCTTC. It encodes CAIRPRTDLLGGYTF.

The V gene is TRBV6-2 or TRBV6-3, the J gene TRBJ2-7; no clear D gene. Trimming pared 4 bases from V and 4 bases from J, leaving 5 bases between. The CDR3 length is 11 residues. CDR1 and CDR2 (germline): MNHEY, SVGEGT. The CDR3 DNA sequence: TGTGCCAGCAGTTCATTTTACGAGCAGTACTTC. This translates into CASSSFYEQYF.

The chain joins TRBV7-2 to TRBJ1-5, with 7 bases identical to TRBD1. Germline V lookup: CDR1 SGHTA, CDR2 FQGNSA. J lost 7 bases, V lost 1 base, and 4 bases had no gene match. The CDR3 covers 14 residues. The CDR3 region is CASSLDDRVQPQHF. CDR3 DNA: TGTGCCAGCAGCTTAGATGACAGGGTCCAGCCCCAGCATTTT.

V and J are TRBV7-9 and TRBJ2-4; 7 nucleotides match TRBD1. Germline CDR1 is SEHNR and CDR2 is FQNEAQ (reference sequence). This CDR3 contains 14 residues. Germline trimming cut 8 bases from V and 6 bases from J; bases unmatched to any gene: 10. The DNA for the CDR3 is TGTGCCAGCGTAAGTCCGGGACAGTTAAACATTCAGTACTTC. Protein product: CASVSPGQLNIQYF. Looking up the rest from reference TRBV7-9 and TRBJ2-4 gives the full variable domain: DTGVSQNPRHKITKRGQNVTFRCDPISEHNRLYWYRQTLGQGPEFLTYFQNEAQLEKSRLLSDRFSAERPKGSFSTLEIQRTEQGDSAMYLCASVSPGQLNIQYFGAGTRLSVL.

This clone was recorded once. V usage is TRBV6-1 and J usage is TRBJ1-2; no reliable D call. CDR3 length: 15 residues. Between the trimmed V and J ends, which lost 1 base and 5 bases, there was a span of 14 bases. Germline loops: CDR1 MNHNS, CDR2 SASEGT. The CDR3 DNA sequence: TGTGCCAGCAGTGAAGAGAGATCTAATATTTATGGCTACACCTTC. The encoded protein is CASSEERSNIYGYTF.

This chain uses TRBV4-3 with TRBJ2-1; D is unclear. V lost 1 base, J lost 0 bases, and 10 bases lay in between. Per the germline V gene, CDR1 is LGHNA and CDR2 is YSLEER. This CDR3 is 16 amino acids long. CDR3 bases: TGCGCCAGCAGCCAAGTTACGGTGAGCTCCTACAATGAGCAGTTCTTC. It is translated as CASSQVTVSSYNEQFF.

This clone was seen just once. This sequence joins TRBV4-1 and TRBJ2-2, with 10 nucleotides matching TRBD1. Germline CDR1 and CDR2: MGHRA and YSYEKL. There are 16 residues in the CDR3. V trimming: 0 bases; J trimming: 7 bases; junction bases outside the gene matches: 5. The DNA for the CDR3 is TGCGCCAGCAGCCAAGAAAGGGACAGGGGTGTCGGGGAGCTGTTTTTT. Its protein product is CASSQERDRGVGELFF.

The CDR3: CATSDPGLAGDEQFF. The CDR3 DNA reads TGTGCCACCAGTGACCCCGGACTAGCGGGCGATGAGCAGTTCTTC. The rearrangement uses TRBV24-1 and TRBJ2-1; TRBD2 matches at 11 bases. The V gene end was trimmed by 4 bases and the J gene end by 8 bases; junction bases not matched to a gene: 6. The CDR3 loop spans 15 amino acids. Germline V gene lookup returns CDR1 KGHDR and CDR2 SFDVKD.

V and J are TRBV19 and TRBJ2-7; D is possibly TRBD2 (5 bases). Germline V gene sequence: CDR1 LNHDA, CDR2 SQIVND (reference sequence). This CDR3 comprises 14 residues. V gave up 5 bases and J gave up 0 bases, with 11 bases separating them. The CDR3 coding sequence is TGTGCCAGTAGTGAGAGAGGGAGCTCCTACGAGCAGTACTTC. Its translation: CASSERGSSYEQYF. Drawing the rest from reference TRBV19 and TRBJ2-7, the complete variable domain is DGGITQSPKYLFRKEGQNVTLSCEQNLNHDAMYWYRQDPGQGLRLIYYSQIVNDFQKGDIAEGYSVSREKKESFPLTVTSAQKNPTAFYLCASSERGSSYEQYFGPGTRLTVT.

This chain links TRBV3-1 (or the pseudogene TRBV3-2) with TRBJ1-4; 7 nucleotides align to TRBD1. The CDR3 totals 17 residues. Trimming removed 11 bases from V and 0 bases from J; junction bases left unmatched: 15. Per the germline V gene, CDR1 is LGHDT and CDR2 is YNNKEL (reference sequence). DNA of the CDR3: TGTGCCCGACCAAACATTGACAGGGTCGCAACTAATGAAAAACTGTTTTTT. Its translation: CARPNIDRVATNEKLFF.

The chain uses TRBV11-2 and TRBJ1-5; D gene ambiguous. Between the trimmed V and J ends, which lost 0 bases and 5 bases, there was a span of 14 bases. The CDR3 spans 16 residues. In germline, CDR1 is SGHAT, CDR2 FQNNGV. The DNA for the CDR3 is TGTGCCAGCAGCTTAGATTCTTGGCAGATTGATCAGCCCCAGCATTTT. Translated, it gives CASSLDSWQIDQPQHF.

The rearrangement links TRBV19 to TRBJ2-5, with 8 positions matching TRBD1. There are 16 residues in the CDR3. Looked up from germline, CDR1 is LNHDA and CDR2 is SQIVND (reference sequence). Losses at the gene ends were 4 bases for V and 4 bases for J; bases not matched to a gene: 11. CDR3 amino acids: CASSRAATGGAETQYF. In nucleotides, the CDR3 is TGTGCCAGTAGTAGGGCGGCCACAGGGGGTGCAGAGACCCAGTACTTC.

With respect to this clone: The same CDR3 is also encoded by other DNA sequences in this sample. The rearrangement uses TRBV5-1 and TRBJ2-5, with TRBD1 matching over 7 bases. J lost 5 bases, V lost 4 bases, and 5 bases had no gene match. CDR1 SGHRS and CDR2 YFSETQ come from the germline V gene. The CDR3 has 13 residues. The CDR3 DNA reads TGCGCCAGCAGCCTACAGGGGCGGGAGACCCAGTACTTC. Its protein is CASSLQGRETQYF.

CDR3 sequence: CASSQLDRDWSGYTF. The CDR3, as DNA: TGTGCCAGCAGCCAGCTAGACAGGGACTGGAGTGGCTACACCTTC. The chain has TRBV14 and TRBJ1-2; 7 bases are a match to TRBD1. CDR3 length: 15 amino acids. J was trimmed by 7 bases and V by 3 bases; bases with no gene match: 11. Germline loops: CDR1 SGHDN, CDR2 FVKESK.

This clone came up once. V gene TRBV7-3 combines with J gene TRBJ2-1, with 7 bases that match TRBD2. The V gene's germline CDR1 is SGHTA and CDR2 FQGTGA. The CDR3 is made up of 15 amino acids. With 4 bases clipped from V and 0 bases from J, the junction kept 3 bases outside the gene matches. The DNA for the CDR3 is TGTGCCAGCAGCTCCGGGACTAACTCCTACAATGAGCAGTTCTTC. As protein: CASSSGTNSYNEQFF. Drawing the rest from reference TRBV7-3 and TRBJ2-1, the complete variable domain is GAGVSQTPSNKVTEKGKYVELRCDPISGHTALYWYRQSLGQGPEFLIYFQGTGAADDSGLPNDRFFAVRPEGSVSTLKIQRTERGDSAVYLCASSSGTNSYNEQFFGPGTRLTVL.

This clone was observed a single time. The V gene is TRBV7-3, the J gene TRBJ2-1; TRBD2 matches at 7 bases. The ends lost 0 bases at V and 8 bases at J; junction bases unmatched: 16. The CDR3 loop spans 18 amino acids. Germline V gene data show CDR1 as SGHTA and CDR2 as FQGTGA. CDR3 DNA: TGTGCCAGCAGCTTAACCGGGGCTAGCGGACCACTCTGGCATGAGCAGTTCTTC. It encodes CASSLTGASGPLWHEQFF.